Presented here are 29 T cell receptor beta chains from one specimen sequenced in a study of human T cells and chemical hapten exposure. TCRdb analysed the RACE reads with MiXCR anew, one entry per CDR3 protein. Altogether 85,000 to 120,000 distinct CDR3 sequences are present, around 12% being singletons, with the ten largest covering around 1.7%. Time point of the sample: pre-sensitization, week 0. Treatment defined: therapeutic diphenylcyclopropenone sensitization with weekly scalp DPC. The source material was whole blood, sampled in connection with sensitization to the hapten diphenylcyclopropenone (DPC). All receptors come from a woman in her forties or fifties with alopecia areata. Some clones in this sample may be carry-over from other donors' samples.

The CDR3, as DNA: TGCGCCAGCAGCCCCCGGGGCAACTCCTATAATTCACCCCTCCACTTT. Protein: CASSPRGNSYNSPLHF. The chain recombines TRBV5-1 with TRBJ1-6; D perhaps matches TRBD1 (5 bases). V gave up 4 bases and J gave up 0 bases, with 11 bases separating them. There are 16 residues in the CDR3. CDR1 and CDR2 (germline): SGHRS, YFSETQ.

Only a few counts were recorded for this clonotype. The chain combines TRBV28 with TRBJ1-6; D not certain. This CDR3 has 13 residues. Germline V gene data show CDR1 as MDHEN and CDR2 as SYDVKM. V dropped 5 bases and J dropped 13 bases, with 15 bases sitting between them. CDR3 loop: CASSTPARIPLHF. The DNA for the CDR3 is TGTGCCAGCAGTACTCCAGCCCGGATTCCCCTCCACTTT.

The CDR3 sequence is CSAYEQFF. CDR3 nucleotide sequence: TGCAGTGCTTATGAGCAGTTCTTC. J is TRBJ2-1 and V is TRBV20-1; unclear D gene. Trimming removed 5 bases at V and 8 bases at J, with 1 base between. The V gene's germline CDR1 is DFQATT and CDR2 SNEGSKA (reference sequence). This CDR3 is 8 amino acids long.

This chain connects TRBV5-1 to TRBJ2-7, with a possible D match to TRBD1 (6 bases). Deletions cut 2 bases from V and 5 bases from J, with 14 bases between. The germline V gene encodes CDR1 SGHRS and CDR2 YFSETQ. The CDR3 sequence is 14 residues long. CDR3 protein: CASSLYRDRDEQYF. The CDR3 nucleotides are TGCGCCAGCAGCTTATACAGGGATCGGGACGAGCAGTACTTC.

This chain connects TRBV20-1 to TRBJ2-2; possible D gene TRBD2, 5 bases. The CDR3 contains 14 residues. Germline V gene data show CDR1 as DFQATT and CDR2 as SNEGSKA (reference sequence). The ends were cut back, 4 bases at V and 5 bases at J, with 14 bases in the middle. The CDR3 DNA follows: TGCAGTGCTACCCTGAGGGTCGGTACCGGGGAGCTGTTTTTT. Translated: CSATLRVGTGELFF.

The chain has TRBV28 and TRBJ1-5, with a weak D call TRBD1 (5 bases). The V gene lost 7 bases and the J gene lost 2 bases, with 18 bases spanning the gap. The CDR3 covers 16 residues. Germline V gene lookup returns CDR1 MDHEN and CDR2 SYDVKM. CDR3 sequence reads: CASTLGGVGGNQPQHF. The CDR3 nucleotides read TGTGCCAGCACCCTGGGGGGGGTCGGCGGCAATCAGCCCCAGCATTTT.

This clonotype was seen more than once but under ten times. This chain's CDR3 is CASSFGTGGAAAFF. In DNA form, the CDR3 reads TGTGCCAGCAGCTTCGGGACAGGGGGCGCGGCGGCTTTCTTT. The rearrangement joins TRBV7-9 to TRBJ1-1; the match to TRBD1 covers 12 bases. This CDR3 contains 14 residues. J gave up 11 bases and V 3 bases, and 7 bases lay outside the gene matches. CDR1 is SEHNR and CDR2 is FQNEAQ in the germline V gene (reference sequence). Complete variable domain (other parts from reference TRBV7-9 and TRBJ1-1): DTGVSQNPRHKITKRGQNVTFRCDPISEHNRLYWYRQTLGQGPEFLTYFQNEAQLEKSRLLSDRFSAERPKGSFSTLEIQRTEQGDSAMYLCASSFGTGGAAAFFGQGTRLTVV.

The chain joins TRBV2 to TRBJ2-1, with 11 positions matching TRBD2. CDR1 is SNHLY, CDR2 FYNNEI, per germline. This CDR3 comprises 13 residues. V lost 9 bases, J lost 7 bases, and 5 bases stayed unmatched. The CDR3 loop is CASRGLADNEQFF. CDR3 bases: TGTGCCAGTAGGGGACTAGCGGATAATGAGCAGTTCTTC.

The chain couples TRBV28 to TRBJ1-4; 8 nucleotides line up with TRBD1. The CDR3 loop spans 12 amino acids. J gave up 8 bases and V 6 bases, and 2 bases lay outside the gene matches. CDR1 is MDHEN and CDR2 is SYDVKM in the germline V gene. CDR3 residues: CASSNRGEKLFF. The CDR3 bases are TGTGCCAGCAGCAACAGGGGGGAAAAACTGTTTTTT. Combining the CDR3 with reference TRBV28 and TRBJ1-4 gives the whole variable domain DVKVTQSSRYLVKRTGEKVFLECVQDMDHENMFWYRQDPGLGLRLIYFSYDVKMKEKGDIPEGYSVSREKKERFSLILESASTNQTSMYLCASSNRGEKLFFGSGTQLSVL.

Only a few counts were recorded for this clonotype. CDR3 region: CASSPGQNIQYF. The CDR3 DNA reads as TGTGCCAGCTCACCCGGCCAAAACATTCAGTACTTC. The chain employs TRBV18 and TRBJ2-4; D is undetermined. Per the germline V gene, CDR1 is KGHSH and CDR2 is LQKENI. V was shortened by 3 bases and J by 5 bases, with 5 bases between the two germline ends. CDR3 length equals 12 residues. Full variable domain (remainder filled in from reference TRBV18 and TRBJ2-4): NAGVMQNPRHLVRRRGQEARLRCSPMKGHSHVYWYRQLPEEGLKFMVYLQKENIIDESGMPKERFSAEFPKEGPSILRIQQVVRGDSAAYFCASSPGQNIQYFGAGTRLSVL.

This clonotype turned up a few times. The V gene is TRBV20-1, the J gene TRBJ2-7; D gene ambiguous. This CDR3 region has 13 residues. V lost 1 base and J 2 bases, leaving 9 bases between the germline ends. The V gene's germline CDR1 is DFQATT and CDR2 SNEGSKA (reference sequence). CDR3 region: CSARGGSTYEQYF. The CDR3 nucleotides are TGCAGTGCTAGAGGTGGCAGTACCTACGAGCAGTACTTC.

This clonotype was observed a few times. The V gene is TRBV14, the J gene TRBJ1-2; D not resolved. Germline V gives CDR1 SGHDN, CDR2 FVKESK. The CDR3 spans 13 residues. The V end lost 5 bases, the J end lost 1 base, and 8 bases lay between the germline ends. The CDR3 spells CASSSTVNYGYTF. The CDR3 coding sequence is TGTGCCAGCAGCTCTACAGTTAACTATGGCTACACCTTC.

The chain uses TRBV20-1 and TRBJ2-5, with a weak D call TRBD1 (6 bases). CDR1 DFQATT and CDR2 SNEGSKA come from the germline V gene (reference sequence). CDR3 size: 15 residues. The V end lost 6 bases, the J end lost 2 bases, and 19 bases lay between the germline ends. The CDR3: CSATLQGQFQETQYF. The CDR3 region has the DNA TGCAGTGCCACCTTACAGGGCCAATTTCAAGAGACCCAGTACTTC.

This clonotype turned up a few times. This sequence joins TRBV11-3 and TRBJ2-2, with D possibly being TRBD2 (6 bases). V was clipped by 5 bases and J by 6 bases, with 10 bases between them. CDR3 length equals 13 residues. Germline CDR1 is SGHNT and CDR2 is YENEEA. As DNA, the CDR3 is TGTGCCAGCAGCCGCGGAGGGTCCGGGGAGCTGTTTTTT. This translates into CASSRGGSGELFF.

This clonotype was counted between two and nine times. V usage is TRBV7-9 and J usage is TRBJ2-2; TRBD2 agrees at 9 bases. J was trimmed by 4 bases and V by 5 bases; bases with no gene match: 8. The CDR3 runs to 16 residues. Germline V gives CDR1 SEHNR, CDR2 FQNEAQ (reference sequence). The CDR3 bases are TGTGCCAGCAGCCATCCGGGACTAGCTACCACCGGGGAGCTGTTTTTT. Translating gives CASSHPGLATTGELFF.

The chain carries TRBV15 and TRBJ1-3; no definite D call. The CDR3 length is 14 residues. CDR1 is LNHNV and CDR2 is YYDKDF in the germline V gene (reference sequence). The germline V and J ends were trimmed by 5 bases and 2 bases, with 10 bases remaining between them. Here the CDR3 DNA reads TGTGCCACCAGCCTCAGTAGCACTGGAAACACCATATATTTT. This sequence encodes CATSLSSTGNTIYF.

The chain employs TRBV18 and TRBJ1-1; 12 nucleotides align to TRBD1. With 0 bases clipped from V and 7 bases from J, the junction kept 6 bases outside the gene matches. Germline CDR1 KGHSH, CDR2 LQKENI. The CDR3 contains 16 residues. This CDR3 is CASSPPWGTGGDEAFF. CDR3 nucleotides: TGTGCCAGCTCACCACCGTGGGGGACAGGGGGCGATGAAGCTTTCTTT.

This clonotype was observed a handful of times. This chain links TRBV7-9 with TRBJ2-2; D is perhaps TRBD1 (5 bases). V gave up 5 bases and J gave up 11 bases, with 15 bases separating them. Germline V gene data show CDR1 as SEHNR and CDR2 as FQNEAQ (reference sequence). CDR3 length: 13 residues. The CDR3 bases are TGTGCCAGCAGCCGCCCCCCAGGGCGAGAGCTGTTTTTT. The encoded protein is CASSRPPGRELFF.

This rearrangement joins TRBV7-9 to TRBJ2-1; 8 nucleotides match TRBD2. The CDR3 extends over 13 amino acids. V was pared by 6 bases and J by 8 bases, with 6 bases of the junction left unmatched. CDR1 SEHNR and CDR2 FQNEAQ come from the germline V gene (reference sequence). CDR3 in amino acids: CASRLAGGDEQFF. The CDR3 DNA reads as TGTGCCAGCAGACTCGCGGGGGGCGATGAGCAGTTCTTC.

This clonotype was found many times. V gene TRBV6-2 or TRBV6-3 combines with J gene TRBJ2-3; TRBD1 matches 7 bases. The CDR3 extends over 16 amino acids. The germline V gene has CDR1 MNHEY and CDR2 SVGEGT. V dropped 2 bases and J dropped 3; count of bases not matched to a gene: 8. CDR3 DNA: TGTGCCAGCAGTTACAAACAGGGGACATATACAGATACGCAGTATTTT. Its protein is CASSYKQGTYTDTQYF.

A few counts support this clonotype. V usage is TRBV11-2 and J usage is TRBJ2-2, with D tentatively TRBD1 (5 bases). There are 13 residues in the CDR3. Trimming shortened V by 5 bases and J by 14 bases, and 18 bases separated the two germline ends. Germline V gene sequence: CDR1 SGHAT, CDR2 FQNNGV. The CDR3 nucleotides read TGTGCCAGCAGCCCCGACAGCGTAGGTCGACTGTTTTTT. It encodes CASSPDSVGRLFF.

The chain combines TRBV2 with TRBJ1-4, with D hard to call. The V and J ends lost 1 base and 3 bases respectively, with 6 bases between them. CDR1 SNHLY and CDR2 FYNNEI come from the germline V gene. This CDR3 is 14 amino acids long. In nucleotides, the CDR3 is TGTGCCAGCAGTGAAGTCGGCTCTAATGAAAAACTGTTTTTT. This encodes CASSEVGSNEKLFF.

This clonotype was observed a few times. V usage is TRBV6-6 and J usage is TRBJ1-5, with no clear D. Germline V gene lookup returns CDR1 MNHNY and CDR2 SVGAGI (reference sequence). The CDR3 is made up of 15 amino acids. Trimming cost V 2 bases and J 0 bases, with 8 bases left between them. The CDR3 reads CASSYNPDSNQPQHF. CDR3 nucleotide sequence: TGTGCCAGCAGTTACAACCCCGATAGCAATCAGCCCCAGCATTTT.

In this sample, this clonotype turned up many times. The V and J genes are TRBV6-2 or TRBV6-3 and TRBJ2-2, with D perhaps matching TRBD2 (5 bases). Trimming left V 7 bases short and J 4 bases short, with 13 bases between. The CDR3 contains 14 residues. Germline values: CDR1 MNHEY, CDR2 SVGEGT. The CDR3 sequence is CASNGNAGTGELFF. The DNA of the CDR3 is TGTGCCAGCAACGGGAACGCCGGCACCGGGGAGCTGTTTTTT.

This clonotype showed up just a few times. V is TRBV6-1 and J is TRBJ2-5; 11 bases align to TRBD2. Germline V gene lookup returns CDR1 MNHNS and CDR2 SASEGT. The CDR3 is 16 amino acids. V trimming: 4 bases; J trimming: 3 bases; junction bases outside the gene matches: 7. CDR3 nucleotides: TGTGCCAGCAGTGGCCTCGGGACTAGCGGAAAAGAGACCCAGTACTTC. Translation: CASSGLGTSGKETQYF.

This clonotype was observed a few times. The chain recombines TRBV25-1 with TRBJ1-4, with a possible D match to TRBD1 (5 bases). The V gene lost 3 bases and the J gene lost 7 bases, with 12 bases spanning the gap. Germline CDR1 is MGHDK and CDR2 is SYGVNS. This CDR3 is 14 amino acids long. CDR3 DNA: TGTGCCAGCAGTGACAGCTCGGGGGGTGAAAAACTGTTTTTT. Translating gives CASSDSSGGEKLFF. The full variable domain, completed using reference TRBV25-1 and TRBJ1-4, is EADIYQTPRYLVIGTGKKITLECSQTMGHDKMYWYQQDPGMELHLIHYSYGVNSTEKGDLSSESTVSRIRTEHFPLTLESARPSHTSQYLCASSDSSGGEKLFFGSGTQLSVL.

This clonotype came up a few times. The V call is TRBV29-1, the J call TRBJ1-4; no reliable D call. Between the trimmed V and J ends, which lost 3 bases and 3 bases, there was a span of 8 bases. The CDR3 is 13 amino acids. Germline CDR1 is SQVTM and CDR2 is ANQGSEA. CDR3: CSVETVANEKLFF. CDR3 sequence (DNA): TGCAGCGTTGAGACCGTGGCTAATGAAAAACTGTTTTTT.

A note on this clonotype: The germline gene is not matched at one end of the junction; a read error may be the cause. J is TRBJ2-7 and V is TRBV7-7, with D uncertain. This CDR3 has 15 residues. In germline, CDR1 is SSHAT, CDR2 FNYEAQ (reference sequence). CDR3 coding DNA: TGTGCTAGCAGCTTGACGCCCGGGCGCGATGACGAGCAGTACTTC. Translation: CASSLTPGRDDEQYF.

The V gene is TRBV4-3, the J gene TRBJ1-2; D not certain. The V gene lost 0 bases and the J gene lost 1 base, with 9 bases spanning the gap. There are 15 residues in the CDR3. The germline gives CDR1 LGHNA, CDR2 YSLEER. Here the CDR3 DNA reads TGCGCCAGCAGCCAAGATCGGGCCTATAACTATGGCTACACCTTC. Residues: CASSQDRAYNYGYTF.